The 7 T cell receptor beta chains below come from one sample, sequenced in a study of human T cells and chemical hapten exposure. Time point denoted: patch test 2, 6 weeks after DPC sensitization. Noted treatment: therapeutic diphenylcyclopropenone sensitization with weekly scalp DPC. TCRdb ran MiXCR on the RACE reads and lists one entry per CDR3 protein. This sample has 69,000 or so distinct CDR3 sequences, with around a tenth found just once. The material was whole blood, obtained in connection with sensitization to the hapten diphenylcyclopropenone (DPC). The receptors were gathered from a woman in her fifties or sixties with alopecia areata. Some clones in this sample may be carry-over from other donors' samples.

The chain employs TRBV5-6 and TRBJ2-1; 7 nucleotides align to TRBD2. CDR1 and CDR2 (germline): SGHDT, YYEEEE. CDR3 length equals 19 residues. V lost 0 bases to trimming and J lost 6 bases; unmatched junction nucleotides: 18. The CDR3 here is CASSLGGSSWRERRNEQFF. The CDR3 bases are TGTGCCAGCAGCTTGGGTGGCTCAAGTTGGCGGGAGAGGCGCAATGAGCAGTTCTTC.

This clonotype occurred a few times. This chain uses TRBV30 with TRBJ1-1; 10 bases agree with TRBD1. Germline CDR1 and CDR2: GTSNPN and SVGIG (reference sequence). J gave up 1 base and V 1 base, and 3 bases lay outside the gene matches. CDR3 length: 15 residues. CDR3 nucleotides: TGTGCCTGGAGTGGACAGGGGGCAAAGAACACTGAAGCTTTCTTT. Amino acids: CAWSGQGAKNTEAFF. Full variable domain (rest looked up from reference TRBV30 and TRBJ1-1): SQTIHQWPATLVQPVGSPLSLECTVEGTSNPNLYWYRQAAGRGLQLLFYSVGIGQISSEVPQNLSASRPQDRQFILSSKKLLLSDSGFYLCAWSGQGAKNTEAFFGQGTRLTVV.

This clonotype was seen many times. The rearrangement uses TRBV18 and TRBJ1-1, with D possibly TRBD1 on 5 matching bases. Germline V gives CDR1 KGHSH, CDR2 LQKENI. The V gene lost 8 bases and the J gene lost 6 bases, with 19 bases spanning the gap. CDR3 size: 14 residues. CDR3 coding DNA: TGTGCCAGCAGAATAAAAGGGGAAATCGCTGAAGCTTTCTTT. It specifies CASRIKGEIAEAFF.

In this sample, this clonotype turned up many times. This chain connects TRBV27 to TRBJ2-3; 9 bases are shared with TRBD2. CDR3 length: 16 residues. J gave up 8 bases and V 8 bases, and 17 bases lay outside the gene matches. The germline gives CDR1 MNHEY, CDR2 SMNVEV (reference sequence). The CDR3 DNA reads TGTGCCAGCTATCCCGAGGGGGCTAGCGGGAAGGGTACGCAGTATTTT. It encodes CASYPEGASGKGTQYF.

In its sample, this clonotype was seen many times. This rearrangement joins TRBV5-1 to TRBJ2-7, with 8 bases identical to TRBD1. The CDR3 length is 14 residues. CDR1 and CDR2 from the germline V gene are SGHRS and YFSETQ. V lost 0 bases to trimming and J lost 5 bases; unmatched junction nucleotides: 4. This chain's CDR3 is CASSLGDRIHEQYF. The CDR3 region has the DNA TGCGCCAGCAGCTTGGGGGACAGGATCCACGAGCAGTACTTC.

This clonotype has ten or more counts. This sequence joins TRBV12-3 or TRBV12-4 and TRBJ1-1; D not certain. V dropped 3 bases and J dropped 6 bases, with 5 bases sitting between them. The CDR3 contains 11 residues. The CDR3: CASSFLAEAFF. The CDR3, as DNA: TGTGCCAGCAGTTTCCTCGCTGAAGCTTTCTTT.

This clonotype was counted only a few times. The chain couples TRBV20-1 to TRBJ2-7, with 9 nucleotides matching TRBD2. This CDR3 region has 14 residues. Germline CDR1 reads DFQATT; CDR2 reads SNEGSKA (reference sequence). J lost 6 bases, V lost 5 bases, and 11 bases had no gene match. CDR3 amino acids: CSAAGGPRKVEQYF. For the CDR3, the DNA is TGCAGTGCTGCGGGAGGGCCCCGGAAGGTCGAGCAGTACTTC.